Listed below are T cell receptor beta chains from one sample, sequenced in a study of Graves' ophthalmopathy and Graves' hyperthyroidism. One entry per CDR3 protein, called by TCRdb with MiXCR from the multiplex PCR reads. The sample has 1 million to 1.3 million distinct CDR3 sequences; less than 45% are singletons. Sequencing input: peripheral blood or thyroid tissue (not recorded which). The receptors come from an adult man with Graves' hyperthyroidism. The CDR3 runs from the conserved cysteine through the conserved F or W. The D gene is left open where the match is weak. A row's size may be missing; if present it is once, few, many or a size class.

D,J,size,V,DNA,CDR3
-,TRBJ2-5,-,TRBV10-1,TGCGCCAGCAGTGAGGATCTAGCAAATCAGTACCAAGAGACCCAGTACTTC,CASSEDLANQYQETQYF
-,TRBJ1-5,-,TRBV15,TGTGCCACCAGCAGAGACCAGGGTGCGGCGGCCCAGCATTTT,CATSRDQGAAAQHF
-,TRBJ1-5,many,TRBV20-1,TGCAGTGCGGCGGGGGGGACCCAGCCCCAGCATTTT,CSAAGGTQPQHF
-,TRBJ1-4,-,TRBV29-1,TGCAGCGTTGAAGGGGGAATAGGGAAACTGTTTTTT,CSVEGGIGKLFF
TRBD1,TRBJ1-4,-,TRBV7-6,TGTGCCAGCAGCTTACCCTCCAGGGGGAATGAAAAACTGTTTTTT,CASSLPSRGNEKLFF
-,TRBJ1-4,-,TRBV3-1,TGTGCCAGCGCCGTTCGTGAGAAGTCAACTAATGAAAAACTGTTTTTT,CASAVREKSTNEKLFF
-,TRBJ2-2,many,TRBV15,TGTGCCACCAGCAGAGATCGGAGCAGCGGGAACACCGGGGAGCTGTTTTTT,CATSRDRSSGNTGELFF
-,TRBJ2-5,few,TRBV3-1,TGTGCCAGCAGCGTCAAGCTCCTAGAGACCCAGTACTTC,CASSVKLLETQYF
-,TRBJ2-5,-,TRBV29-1,TGCAGCGCCCTGAGAGGGACTGAAGAGACCCAGTACTTC,CSALRGTEETQYF
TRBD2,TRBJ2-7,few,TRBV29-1,TGCAGCGTTGTGCGGGGGGAGGGATACGAGCAGTACTTC,CSVVRGEGYEQYF
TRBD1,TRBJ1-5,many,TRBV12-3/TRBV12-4,TGTGCCAGCAGGGACAGGGAAGGCAATCAGCCCCAGCATTTT,CASRDREGNQPQHF
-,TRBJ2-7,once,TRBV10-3,TGTGCCAGCAGTCCCCTAGACAGGGAGGTTCTCTACGAGCAGTACTTC,CASSPLDREVLYEQYF
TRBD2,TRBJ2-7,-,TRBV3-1,TGTGCCAGCAGCCAAGAGGGGACTAGCGGGAGGAGGGAGCAGTACTTC,CASSQEGTSGRREQYF
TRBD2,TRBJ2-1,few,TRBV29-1,TGCAGCGTCGAGGGACTAGCGGAAAACAATGAGCAGTTCTTC,CSVEGLAENNEQFF
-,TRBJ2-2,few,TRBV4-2,TGTGCCAGCAGCCAAGAATGGGACGGGAGAGTCGGGGACGGGGAGCTGTTTTTT,CASSQEWDGRVGDGELFF
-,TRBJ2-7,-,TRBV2,TGTGCCAGCAGCTTATGGGGATCCGGCGAGCAGTACTTC,CASSLWGSGEQYF
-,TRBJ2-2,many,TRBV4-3,TGCGCCAGCAGCCAAGGGGACCGGGAGCTGTTTTTT,CASSQGDRELFF
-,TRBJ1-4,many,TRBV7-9,TGTGCCAGCACCTCGGGACAAACGAATGAAAAACTGTTTTTT,CASTSGQTNEKLFF
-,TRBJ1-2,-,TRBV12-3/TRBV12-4,TGTGCCAGCAGTCGCAGGCGGGCAGAGAACTATGGCTACACCTTC,CASSRRRAENYGYTF
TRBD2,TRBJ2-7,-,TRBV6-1,TGTGCCAGCAGATGGGGACTAGCGGGAACCTCCTACGAGCAGTACTTC,CASRWGLAGTSYEQYF
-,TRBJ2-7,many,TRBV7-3,TGTGCCAGCAGCTCTCGAGGGGGAGGTGAGCAGTACTTC,CASSSRGGGEQYF
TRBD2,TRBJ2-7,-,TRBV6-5,TGTGCCAGCAGAGCCGAGACTAGCGAGTACGAGCAGTACTTC,CASRAETSEYEQYF
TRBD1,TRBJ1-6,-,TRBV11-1,TGTGCCAGCAGCACGCCGGGACAGGTGGATTCACCCCTCCACTTT,CASSTPGQVDSPLHF
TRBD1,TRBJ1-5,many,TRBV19,TGTGCCAGTAGTACCGGGACAGGGGATCAGCCCCAGCATTTT,CASSTGTGDQPQHF
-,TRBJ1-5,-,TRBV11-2,TGTGCCAGCAGCTTAGAGTTGGTAGTAGGCAGCAATCAGCCCCAGCATTTT,CASSLELVVGSNQPQHF
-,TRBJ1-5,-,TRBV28,TGTGCCAGCAGTACTAACAGGGTTGGAAATCAGCCCCAGCATTTT,CASSTNRVGNQPQHF
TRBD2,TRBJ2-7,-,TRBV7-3,TGTGCCAGCAGCCGACTAGCGGGGGGACCGATCTCCTACGAGCAGTACTTC,CASSRLAGGPISYEQYF
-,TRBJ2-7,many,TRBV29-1,TGCAGCGTTGAAGGGGCACAGGGTTTTAGGTCCTACGAGCAGTACTTC,CSVEGAQGFRSYEQYF
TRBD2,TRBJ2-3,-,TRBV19,TGTGCCAGTACTAGCGGGAGTTGGTCAGATACGCAGTATTTT,CASTSGSWSDTQYF
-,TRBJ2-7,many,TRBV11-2,TGTGCCAGCAGCTTAGTCGACAGGTTTTACGAGCAGTACTTC,CASSLVDRFYEQYF
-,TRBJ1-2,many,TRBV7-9,TGTGCCAGCAGCTTGCCGCCCTCTTGGAGGGGGAAGGGCTACACCTTC,CASSLPPSWRGKGYTF
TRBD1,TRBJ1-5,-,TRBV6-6,TGTGCCAGCAGTCACCGGGACAGACAACATCAGCCCCAGCATTTT,CASSHRDRQHQPQHF
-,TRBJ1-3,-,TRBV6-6,TGTGCCAGCAGGGCCCCCGGACGAGGCGGTGGAAACACCATATATTTT,CASRAPGRGGGNTIYF
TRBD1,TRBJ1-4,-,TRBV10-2,TGCGCCAGCAGGGCCGGGACAGCTATGGGTGGAAAACTGTTTTTT,CASRAGTAMGGKLFF
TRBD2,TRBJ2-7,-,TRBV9,TGTGCCAGCAGCGCCAGTGGGGTAGAGTGGCGGGGGGATGATACCTACGAGCAGTACTTC,CASSASGVEWRGDDTYEQYF
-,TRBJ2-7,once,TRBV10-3,TGTGCCATCAGTGGGGACGGAACCTACGAGCAGTACTTC,CAISGDGTYEQYF